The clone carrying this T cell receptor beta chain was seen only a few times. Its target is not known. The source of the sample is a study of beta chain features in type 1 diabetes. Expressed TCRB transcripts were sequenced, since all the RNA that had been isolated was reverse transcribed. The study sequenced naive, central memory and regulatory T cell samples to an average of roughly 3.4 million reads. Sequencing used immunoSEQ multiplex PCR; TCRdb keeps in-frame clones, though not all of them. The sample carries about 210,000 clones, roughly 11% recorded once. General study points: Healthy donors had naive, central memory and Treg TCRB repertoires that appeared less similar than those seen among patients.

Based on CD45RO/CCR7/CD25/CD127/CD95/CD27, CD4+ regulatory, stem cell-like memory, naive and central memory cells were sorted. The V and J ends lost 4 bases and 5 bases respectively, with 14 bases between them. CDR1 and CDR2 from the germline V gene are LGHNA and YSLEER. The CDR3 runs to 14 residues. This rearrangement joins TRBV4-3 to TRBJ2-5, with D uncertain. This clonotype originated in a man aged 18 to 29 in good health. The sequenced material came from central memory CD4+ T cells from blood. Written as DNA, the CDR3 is TGCGCCAGCAGCCCGAGTCTATATTGGGAGACCCAGTACTTC. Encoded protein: CASSPSLYWETQYF.